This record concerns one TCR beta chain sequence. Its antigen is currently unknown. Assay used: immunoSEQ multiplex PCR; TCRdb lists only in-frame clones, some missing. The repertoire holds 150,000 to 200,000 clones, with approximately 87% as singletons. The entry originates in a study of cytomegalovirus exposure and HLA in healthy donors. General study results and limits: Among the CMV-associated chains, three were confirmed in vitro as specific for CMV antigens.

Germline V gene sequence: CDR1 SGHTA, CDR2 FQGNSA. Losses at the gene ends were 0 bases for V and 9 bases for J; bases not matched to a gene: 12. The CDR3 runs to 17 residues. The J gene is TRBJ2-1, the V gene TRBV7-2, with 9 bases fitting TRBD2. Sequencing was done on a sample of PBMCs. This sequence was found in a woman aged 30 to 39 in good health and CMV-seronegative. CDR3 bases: TGTGCCAGCAGCTTAGCGCTAAGAGCGGGAGGAGGTAGTGAGCAGTTCTTC. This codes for CASSLALRAGGGSEQFF. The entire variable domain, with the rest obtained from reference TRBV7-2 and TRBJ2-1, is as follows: GAGVSQSPSNKVTEKGKDVELRCDPISGHTALYWYRQSLGQGLEFLIYFQGNSAPDKSGLPSDRFSAERTGGSVSTLTIQRTQQEDSAVYLCASSLALRAGGGSEQFFGPGTRLTVL.